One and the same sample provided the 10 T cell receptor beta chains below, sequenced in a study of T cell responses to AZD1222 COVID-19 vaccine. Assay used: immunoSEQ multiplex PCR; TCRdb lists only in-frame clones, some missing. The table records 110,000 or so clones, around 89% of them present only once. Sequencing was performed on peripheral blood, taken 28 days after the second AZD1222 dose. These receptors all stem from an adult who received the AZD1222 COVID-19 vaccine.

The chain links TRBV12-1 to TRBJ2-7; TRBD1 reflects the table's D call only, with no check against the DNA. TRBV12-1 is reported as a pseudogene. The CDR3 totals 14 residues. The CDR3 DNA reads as TGTGCCAGATCTAATCGGGACAGCACCTACGAGCAGTACTTC. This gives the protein CARSNRDSTYEQYF.

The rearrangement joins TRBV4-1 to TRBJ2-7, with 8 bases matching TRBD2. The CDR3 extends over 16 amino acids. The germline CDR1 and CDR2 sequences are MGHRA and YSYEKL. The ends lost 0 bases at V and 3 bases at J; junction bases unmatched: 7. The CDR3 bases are TGCGCCAGCAGCCAAGATCTCGGCGGGGGGATCTACGAGCAGTACTTC. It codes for CASSQDLGGGIYEQYF.

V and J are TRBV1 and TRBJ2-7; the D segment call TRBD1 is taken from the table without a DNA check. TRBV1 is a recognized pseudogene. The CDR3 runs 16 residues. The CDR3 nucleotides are TGCACCAGCGGATCACGCCGGGACAGGGCCTCCTACGAGCAGTACTTC. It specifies CTSGSRRDRASYEQYF.

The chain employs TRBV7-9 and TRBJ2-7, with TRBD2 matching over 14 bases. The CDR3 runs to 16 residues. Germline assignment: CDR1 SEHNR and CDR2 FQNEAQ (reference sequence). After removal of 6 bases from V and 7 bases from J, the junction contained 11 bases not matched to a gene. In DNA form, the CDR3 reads TGTGCCAGCAGAGAAATCGGGACTAGCGGGAGTGCAGAGCAGTACTTC. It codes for CASREIGTSGSAEQYF.

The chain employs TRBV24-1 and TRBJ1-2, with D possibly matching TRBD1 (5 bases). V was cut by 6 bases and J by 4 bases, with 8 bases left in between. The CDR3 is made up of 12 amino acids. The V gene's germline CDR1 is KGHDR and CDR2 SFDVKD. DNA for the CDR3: TGTGCCACCAGTAAGGGGAGCTATGGCTACACCTTC. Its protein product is CATSKGSYGYTF.

CDR3 nucleotides: TGTGCCAGCAGCTCCCCAGGGAGAGAGCAGTACTTC. It yields the protein CASSSPGREQYF. This rearrangement joins TRBV7-2 to TRBJ2-7; D tentatively fits TRBD1 or TRBD2 (5 bases each). Looked up from germline, CDR1 is SGHTA and CDR2 is FQGNSA. There are 12 residues in the CDR3. V lost 4 bases, J lost 7 bases, and 11 bases lay in between.

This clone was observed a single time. The CDR3 sequence is CSVEDPRQGRTTQYF. The CDR3 DNA follows: TGCAGCGTTGAAGATCCCCGGCAGGGACGGACGACCCAGTACTTC. J is TRBJ2-5 and V is TRBV29-1; D may match TRBD1 or TRBD2 (5 bases each). The CDR3 runs 15 residues. V was pared by 0 bases and J by 7 bases, with 18 bases between. Germline V lookup: CDR1 SQVTM, CDR2 ANQGSEA.

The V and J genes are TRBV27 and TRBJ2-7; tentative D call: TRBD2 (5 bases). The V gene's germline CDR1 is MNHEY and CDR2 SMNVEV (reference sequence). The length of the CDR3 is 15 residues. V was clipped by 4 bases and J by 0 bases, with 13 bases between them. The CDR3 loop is CASSSQLVGSYEQYF. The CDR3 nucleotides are TGTGCCAGCAGTTCCCAACTAGTAGGCTCCTACGAGCAGTACTTC.

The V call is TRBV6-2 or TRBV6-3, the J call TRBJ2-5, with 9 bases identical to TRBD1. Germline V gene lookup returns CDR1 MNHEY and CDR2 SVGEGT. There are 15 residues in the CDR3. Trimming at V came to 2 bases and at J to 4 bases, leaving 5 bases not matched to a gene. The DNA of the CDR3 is TGTGCCAGCAGTTACCCCGGGACAGGGCGAGAGACCCAGTACTTC. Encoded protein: CASSYPGTGRETQYF.

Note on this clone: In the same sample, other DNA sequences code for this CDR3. CDR3 nucleotides: TGTGCCAGCAGCGCGGGCACAGGGGGCTACGAGCAGTACTTC. Residues: CASSAGTGGYEQYF. V and J are TRBV9 and TRBJ2-7, with TRBD1 matching over 8 bases. The trim removed 3 bases at V and 3 bases at J, leaving 5 bases unmatched. The germline V gene has CDR1 SGDLS and CDR2 YYNGEE. The CDR3 extends over 14 amino acids.